Following are 22 T cell receptor beta chains from one sample sequenced in a study of blood T cell repertoires in COVID-19. TCRdb's table, derived via immunoSEQ multiplex PCR, lists solely in-frame clones and lacks some. The sample has some 150,000 clones, around four fifths seen once. Sequenced sample: PBMCs or T cells enriched from blood (not recorded which). The receptor set was obtained from a woman aged 50 to 60 who had recovered from COVID-19.

This clone is a singleton in its sample. The rearrangement uses TRBV19 and TRBJ1-5, with D perhaps TRBD1 (5 bases). Trimming stripped 3 bases from V and 7 bases from J, with 10 bases between. This CDR3 region has 13 residues. Germline loops: CDR1 LNHDA, CDR2 SQIVND (reference sequence). Here the CDR3 DNA reads TGTGCCAGTAGTATTCGGGGGAGCCAGCCCCAGCATTTT. This sequence encodes CASSIRGSQPQHF.

V gene TRBV18 combines with J gene TRBJ1-1, with D possibly TRBD1 on 5 matching bases. Trimming shortened V by 4 bases and J by 1 base, and 13 bases separated the two germline ends. CDR1 is KGHSH, CDR2 LQKENI, per germline. The CDR3 totals 15 residues. In DNA, the CDR3 is TGTGCCAGCTCACAGGGCCAGGGTTCGAACACTGAAGCTTTCTTT. It encodes CASSQGQGSNTEAFF.

In its sample, this clone was seen many times. Written as DNA, the CDR3 is TGTGCCAGCAGTGACGGGACTAGCAATGAGCAGTTCTTC. It translates to CASSDGTSNEQFF. The rearrangement uses TRBV6-4 and TRBJ2-1, with 8 bases aligning to TRBD2. V was pared by 2 bases and J by 6 bases, with 0 bases of the junction left unmatched. The CDR3 is 13 amino acids. From germline, CDR1 is MRHNA and CDR2 SNTAGT.

The CDR3 spells CSAYSGTSRAGELFF. The CDR3 DNA reads TGCAGCGCCTACTCCGGGACTAGTAGGGCCGGGGAGCTGTTTTTT. The gene calls are TRBV29-1 and TRBJ2-2; 8 bases are shared with TRBD2. V was clipped by 7 bases and J by 6 bases; unmatched bases: 13. CDR3 size: 15 residues. Germline CDR1 reads SQVTM; CDR2 reads ANQGSEA.

The chain employs TRBV21-1 and TRBJ2-1; the D call in the table, TRBD1, was not verified against the DNA. TRBV21-1 is noted as a pseudogene. The CDR3 totals 16 residues. The CDR3, as DNA: TGTGCCAGCAGCAAAAGGACAGCGAGCTCCTACAATGAGCAGTTCTTC. Its protein product is CASSKRTASSYNEQFF.

The V gene is TRBV21-1, the J gene TRBJ2-3; the table's D call, TRBD2, has no DNA check behind it. TRBV21-1 is assigned pseudogene status. The CDR3 extends over 15 amino acids. The CDR3 here is CASPLAGRSTDTQYF. CDR3 nucleotides: TGTGCCAGCCCGCTGGCGGGCCGCAGCACAGATACGCAGTATTTT.

This rearrangement joins TRBV4-1 to TRBJ2-3; TRBD1 matches 9 bases. Losses at the gene ends were 4 bases for V and 2 bases for J; bases not matched to a gene: 13. Per germline, CDR1 MGHRA and CDR2 YSYEKL. CDR3 length equals 18 residues. The CDR3 coding sequence is TGCGCCAGCAGCCGAACCGGGACAGGGAATGGGCTCACAGATACGCAGTATTTT. It specifies CASSRTGTGNGLTDTQYF.

The V call is TRBV5-6, the J call TRBJ2-5; 12 bases are a match to TRBD2. The J segment lost 10 bases and the V segment lost 0 bases, leaving 7 bases of the junction unmatched. The CDR3 length is 15 residues. CDR1 is SGHDT and CDR2 is YYEEEE in the germline V gene. CDR3 sequence: CASSLVRLAGVIQYF. CDR3 nucleotide sequence: TGTGCCAGCAGCTTGGTTCGACTAGCGGGGGTGATCCAGTACTTC.

The CDR3 sequence is CASSSARGTRGETQYF. The CDR3 coding sequence is TGTGCCAGCAGCTCCGCCAGGGGGACGAGGGGAGAGACCCAGTACTTC. V usage is TRBV7-9 and J usage is TRBJ2-5; 7 nucleotides line up with TRBD1. Germline values: CDR1 SEHNR, CDR2 FQNEAQ (reference sequence). Germline trimming cut 4 bases from V and 4 bases from J; bases unmatched to any gene: 12. CDR3 size: 16 residues.

The gene calls are TRBV29-1 and TRBJ1-2, with TRBD1 matching over 10 bases. CDR3 size: 15 residues. Losses at the gene ends were 2 bases for V and 3 bases for J; bases not matched to a gene: 6. Germline CDR1 reads SQVTM; CDR2 reads ANQGSEA. The CDR3 sequence is CSVERRDRGHYGYTF. The CDR3 DNA is TGCAGCGTTGAACGGAGGGACAGGGGACACTATGGCTACACCTTC. Complete variable domain (other parts from reference TRBV29-1 and TRBJ1-2): SAVISQKPSRDICQRGTSLTIQCQVDSQVTMMFWYRQQPGQSLTLIATANQGSEATYESGFVIDKFPISRPNLTFSTLTVSNMSPEDSSIYLCSVERRDRGHYGYTFGSGTRLTVV.

This chain connects TRBV18 to TRBJ1-5; 8 positions agree with TRBD1. The CDR3 is 15 residues long. Trimming took 6 bases from V and 5 from J; bases not matched to a gene: 9. Germline CDR1 and CDR2: KGHSH and LQKENI. This CDR3 reads CASSQGQGEYQPQHF. The CDR3 DNA follows: TGTGCCAGCTCCCAAGGACAGGGCGAGTATCAGCCCCAGCATTTT.

The CDR3 DNA is TGTGCTAGTGGTTCCTGGCGGGGGGTACAAACTGAAGCTTTCTTT. This codes for CASGSWRGVQTEAFF. The chain combines TRBV12-5 with TRBJ1-1; D perhaps matches TRBD1 (5 bases). This CDR3 contains 15 residues. Germline CDR1 reads LGHNT; CDR2 reads FRNRAP. V shed 4 bases and J shed 5 bases, with 17 bases lying between them. The full variable domain, its missing parts supplied by reference TRBV12-5 and TRBJ1-1, is DARVTQTPRHKVTEMGQEVTMRCQPILGHNTVFWYRQTMMQGLELLAYFRNRAPLDDSGMPKDRFSAEMPDATLATLKIQPSEPRDSAVYFCASGSWRGVQTEAFFGQGTRLTVV.

The V and J genes are TRBV30 and TRBJ1-1; no definite D call. V lost 3 bases to trimming and J lost 7 bases, with 12 bases between them. Germline V gives CDR1 GTSNPN, CDR2 SVGIG (reference sequence). The length of the CDR3 is 12 residues. For the CDR3, the DNA is TGTGCCTGGAGCGATACGGGGTTTGAAGCTTTCTTT. It is translated as CAWSDTGFEAFF.

The chain uses TRBV28 and TRBJ1-2, with 9 bases lining up with TRBD1. The germline V gene encodes CDR1 MDHEN and CDR2 SYDVKM. This CDR3 comprises 16 residues. The V segment lost 5 bases and the J segment 2 bases; nucleotides outside the gene matches: 9. CDR3 DNA sequence: TGTGCCAGCAGTCCTAGTGGACAGGGGAGGAACTATGGCTACACCTTC. Amino acids: CASSPSGQGRNYGYTF.

This clone came up a few times. The chain carries TRBV5-6 and TRBJ1-1; D is uncertain. The CDR3 is 17 amino acids. Germline-derived CDR1 and CDR2 are SGHDT and YYEEEE. V lost 0 bases and J lost 0, with 15 bases in between. The CDR3: CASSLAGGITLNTEAFF. DNA of the CDR3: TGTGCCAGCAGCTTGGCCGGAGGGATAACCCTGAACACTGAAGCTTTCTTT.

This chain connects TRBV28 to TRBJ1-2; 9 nucleotides agree with TRBD1. The trim removed 8 bases at V and 8 bases at J, leaving 12 bases unmatched. The germline gives CDR1 MDHEN, CDR2 SYDVKM. The CDR3 covers 14 residues. The CDR3 region is CASWAPGQGTGYTF. The CDR3 DNA reads TGTGCCAGCTGGGCCCCGGGACAGGGCACAGGCTACACCTTC.

The J gene is TRBJ1-1, the V gene TRBV5-1; D unresolved. The V end was cut by 4 bases, the J end by 1 base, with 11 bases between. Germline V CDR1 and CDR2: SGHRS, YFSETQ. The CDR3 has 14 amino acids. The CDR3: CASSGYSGNTEAFF. The CDR3 nucleotides read TGCGCCAGCAGCGGGTACTCGGGGAACACTGAAGCTTTCTTT. The complete variable domain, with remaining parts taken from reference TRBV5-1 and TRBJ1-1, reads KAGVTQTPRYLIKTRGQQVTLSCSPISGHRSVSWYQQTPGQGLQFLFEYFSETQRNKGNFPGRFSGRQFSNSRSEMNVSTLELGDSALYLCASSGYSGNTEAFFGQGTRLTVV.

The chain carries TRBV9 and TRBJ1-2; the D gene is possibly TRBD1 (6 bases). Trimming left V 3 bases short and J 4 bases short, with 10 bases between. The germline V gene encodes CDR1 SGDLS and CDR2 YYNGEE. This CDR3 has 13 residues. For the CDR3, the DNA is TGTGCCAGCAGCGCTCGACAGGCCTATGGCTACACCTTC. It translates to CASSARQAYGYTF.

The V and J genes are TRBV7-2 and TRBJ1-2; tentatively, D is TRBD1 (5 bases). Trimming removed 3 bases at V and 4 bases at J, with 12 bases between. Germline lookup yields CDR1 SGHTA and CDR2 FQGNSA. CDR3 size: 14 residues. The CDR3 is CASSFSQGGYGYTF. The CDR3 DNA reads TGTGCCAGCAGCTTTAGTCAGGGCGGCTATGGCTACACCTTC.

The chain recombines TRBV7-2 with TRBJ1-1; D gene uncertain. The CDR3 is 16 amino acids. From germline, CDR1 is SGHTA and CDR2 FQGNSA. V lost 5 bases and J 3 bases, leaving 19 bases between the germline ends. Here the CDR3 reads CASSPGLGGGYTEAFF. The CDR3 DNA reads TGTGCCAGCAGCCCAGGTTTAGGAGGTGGGTACACTGAAGCTTTCTTT.

This chain's CDR3 is CASSPLTQRGSNTGELFF. The DNA of the CDR3 is TGTGCCAGCAGTCCCCTAACCCAGCGGGGGTCGAACACCGGGGAGCTGTTTTTT. The chain links TRBV27 to TRBJ2-2; TRBD2 agrees at 8 bases. CDR3 length: 18 amino acids. Trimming took 5 bases from V and 0 from J; bases not matched to a gene: 11. Germline CDR1 and CDR2: MNHEY and SMNVEV (reference sequence).

DNA of the CDR3: TGTGCCAGCAGCGTAGACCAGGGTCCCGGTAGTTACACCATATATTTT. This codes for CASSVDQGPGSYTIYF. The genes are TRBV9 and TRBJ1-3; D may be TRBD1 (5 bases). V was trimmed by 0 bases and J by 8 bases, leaving 18 bases between them. The CDR3 loop spans 16 amino acids. Per germline, CDR1 SGDLS and CDR2 YYNGEE. Combining the CDR3 with reference TRBV9 and TRBJ1-3 gives the whole variable domain DSGVTQTPKHLITATGQRVTLRCSPRSGDLSVYWYQQSLDQGLQFLIQYYNGEERAKGNILERFSAQQFPDLHSELNLSSLELGDSALYFCASSVDQGPGSYTIYFGEGSWLTVV.